This entry lists 8 T cell receptor beta chains sequenced from one sample in a study of CD4 T cells in relation to SARS-CoV-2 and coronaviruses. Generated by immunoSEQ multiplex PCR, the TCRdb table keeps only in-frame clones and is missing some. Of about 37,000 clones listed, over 75% are singletons. The sequenced sample was memory CD4+ T cells from PBMCs. These receptors were taken from an adult with COVID-19.

Concerning this clone: The junction departs from the called germline gene at one end, perhaps through a read error. The chain employs TRBV5-8 and TRBJ2-7, with 9 bases identical to TRBD1. CDR1 and CDR2 from the germline V gene are SGHTS and YDEGEE. This CDR3 is 15 amino acids long. The CDR3 sequence is CASRLEGQGSYEQYF. CDR3 DNA: TGTGCCAGCAGATTGGAGGGACAGGGCTCCTACGAGCAGTACTTC.

CDR3 DNA sequence: TGTGCCAGCTCACGACAGACAGCTAACTATGGCTACACCTTC. This encodes CASSRQTANYGYTF. The chain joins TRBV18 to TRBJ1-2; tentatively, D is TRBD1 (5 bases). Germline loops: CDR1 KGHSH, CDR2 LQKENI. V lost 4 bases and J 0 bases, leaving 9 bases between the germline ends. There are 14 residues in the CDR3.

This clone has just one count. The chain carries TRBV28 and TRBJ1-2; possibly TRBD1 for D (6 bases). The CDR3 has 16 residues. Germline loops: CDR1 MDHEN, CDR2 SYDVKM. Trimming removed 2 bases from V and 0 bases from J, with 13 bases in between. CDR3 coding DNA: TGTGCCAGCAGTTTACGTCAGGGGCCATCTAACTATGGCTACACCTTC. Translated, it gives CASSLRQGPSNYGYTF.

On this clone: Other DNA sequences of this sample code for an identical CDR3. The V gene is TRBV3-1 (or the pseudogene TRBV3-2), the J gene TRBJ1-1, with D unresolved. CDR3 length equals 12 residues. V lost 1 base, J lost 7 bases, and 7 bases lay in between. CDR1 is LGHDT, CDR2 YNNKEL, per germline (reference sequence). The CDR3 coding sequence is TGTGCCAGCAGCCAAGGTGCCGGTGAAGCTTTCTTT. It encodes CASSQGAGEAFF.

This chain connects TRBV28 to TRBJ1-4; D is perhaps TRBD1 (6 bases). The CDR3 totals 19 residues. Germline V lookup: CDR1 MDHEN, CDR2 SYDVKM. Trimming took off 5 bases at V and 8 bases at J, with 30 bases between the two ends. CDR3 loop: CASSHQAGAPRGAYEKLFF. As DNA, the CDR3 is TGTGCCAGCAGTCACCAAGCAGGAGCTCCGAGGGGGGCATACGAAAAACTGTTTTTT.

This sequence joins TRBV30 and TRBJ2-5, with a possible D match to TRBD2 (5 bases). The V end was cut by 6 bases, the J end by 2 bases, with 13 bases between. Per the germline V gene, CDR1 is GTSNPN and CDR2 is SVGIG (reference sequence). There are 13 residues in the CDR3. The CDR3 spells CACGFEGQETQYF. The CDR3 DNA reads TGTGCCTGTGGGTTCGAGGGACAAGAGACCCAGTACTTC.

The chain employs TRBV6-5 and TRBJ1-1; no reliable D call. The V and J ends lost 4 bases and 11 bases respectively, with 14 bases between them. Germline V CDR1 and CDR2: MNHEY, SVGAGI. The CDR3 consists of 12 residues. Written as DNA, the CDR3 is TGTGCCAGCAGTTCCAGCTCGGGGTCGGCTTTCTTT. Translating it yields CASSSSSGSAFF.

The rearrangement links TRBV28 to TRBJ2-4, with 12 bases that match TRBD2. This CDR3 contains 15 residues. Germline V gives CDR1 MDHEN, CDR2 SYDVKM. V dropped 8 bases and J dropped 1; count of bases not matched to a gene: 3. The CDR3 nucleotides read TGTGCCAGCCTAGCGGGAGGGGCCGCCAAAAACATTCAGTACTTC. It yields the protein CASLAGGAAKNIQYF.